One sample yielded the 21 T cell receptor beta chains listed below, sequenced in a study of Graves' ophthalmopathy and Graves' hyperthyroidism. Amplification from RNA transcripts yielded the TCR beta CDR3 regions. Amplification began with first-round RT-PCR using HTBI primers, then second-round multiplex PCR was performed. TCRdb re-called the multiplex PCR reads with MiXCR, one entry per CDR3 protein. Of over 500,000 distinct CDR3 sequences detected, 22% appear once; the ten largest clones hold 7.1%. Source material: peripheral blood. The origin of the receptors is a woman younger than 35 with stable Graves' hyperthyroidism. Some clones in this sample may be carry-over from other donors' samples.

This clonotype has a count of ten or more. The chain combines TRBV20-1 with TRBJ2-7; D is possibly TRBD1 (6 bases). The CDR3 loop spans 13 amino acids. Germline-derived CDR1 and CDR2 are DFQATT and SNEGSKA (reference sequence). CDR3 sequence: CSLIQGQSYEQYF. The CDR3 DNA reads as TGCAGCCTGATACAGGGTCAGTCCTACGAGCAGTACTTC.

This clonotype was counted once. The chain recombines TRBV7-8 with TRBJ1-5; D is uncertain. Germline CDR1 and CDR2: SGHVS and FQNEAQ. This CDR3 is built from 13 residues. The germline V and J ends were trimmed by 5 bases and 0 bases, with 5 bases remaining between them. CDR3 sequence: CASSQHSNQPQHF. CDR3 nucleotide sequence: TGTGCCAGCAGCCAGCATAGCAATCAGCCCCAGCATTTT.

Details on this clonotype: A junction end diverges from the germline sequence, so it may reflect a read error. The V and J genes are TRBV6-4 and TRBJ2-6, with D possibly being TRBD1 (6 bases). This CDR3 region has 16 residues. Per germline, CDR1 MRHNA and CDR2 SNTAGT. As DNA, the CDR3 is TGTGCCAGCAGTGACTCGGACAGCTCTGAGGCCAACGTCCTGACTTTC. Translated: CASSDSDSSEANVLTF.

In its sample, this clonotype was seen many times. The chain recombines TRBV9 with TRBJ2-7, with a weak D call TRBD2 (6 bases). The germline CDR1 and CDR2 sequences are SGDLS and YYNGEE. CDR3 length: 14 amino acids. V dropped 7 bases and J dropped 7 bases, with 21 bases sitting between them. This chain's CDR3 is CASDLNGGAGEQYF. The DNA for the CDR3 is TGTGCCAGCGACCTTAACGGTGGGGCGGGGGAGCAGTACTTC.

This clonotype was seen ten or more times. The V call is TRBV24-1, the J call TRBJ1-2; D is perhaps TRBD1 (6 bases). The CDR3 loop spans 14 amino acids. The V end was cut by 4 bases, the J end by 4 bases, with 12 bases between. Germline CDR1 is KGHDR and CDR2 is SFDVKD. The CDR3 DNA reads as TGTGCCACCAGTGACGAGGACAGATCCTATGGCTACACCTTC. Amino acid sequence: CATSDEDRSYGYTF.

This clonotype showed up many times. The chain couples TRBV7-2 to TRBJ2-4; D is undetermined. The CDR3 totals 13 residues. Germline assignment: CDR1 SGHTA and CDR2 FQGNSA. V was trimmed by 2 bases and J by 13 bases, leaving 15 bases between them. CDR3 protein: CASSLLDAQIQYF. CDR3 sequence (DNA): TGTGCCAGCAGCTTATTGGATGCTCAAATACAGTACTTC.

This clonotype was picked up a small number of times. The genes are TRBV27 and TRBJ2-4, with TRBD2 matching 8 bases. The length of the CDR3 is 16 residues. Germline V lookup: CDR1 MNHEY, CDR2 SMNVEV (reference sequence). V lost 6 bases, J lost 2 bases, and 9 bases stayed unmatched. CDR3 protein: CASRTGTSFPKNIQYF. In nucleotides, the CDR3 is TGTGCCAGCAGGACCGGGACTAGTTTCCCCAAAAACATTCAGTACTTC.

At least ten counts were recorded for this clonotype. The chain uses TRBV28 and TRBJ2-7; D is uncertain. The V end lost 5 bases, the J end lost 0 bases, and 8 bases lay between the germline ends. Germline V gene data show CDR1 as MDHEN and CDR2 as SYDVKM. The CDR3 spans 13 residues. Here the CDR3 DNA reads TGTGCCAGCAGTCCTTATAGCTCCTACGAGCAGTACTTC. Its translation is CASSPYSSYEQYF.

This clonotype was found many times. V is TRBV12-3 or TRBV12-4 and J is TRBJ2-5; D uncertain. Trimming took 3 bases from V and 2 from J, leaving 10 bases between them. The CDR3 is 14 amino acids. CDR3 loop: CASSFRYSQETQYF. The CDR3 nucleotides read TGTGCCAGCAGTTTTAGGTACAGTCAAGAGACCCAGTACTTC.

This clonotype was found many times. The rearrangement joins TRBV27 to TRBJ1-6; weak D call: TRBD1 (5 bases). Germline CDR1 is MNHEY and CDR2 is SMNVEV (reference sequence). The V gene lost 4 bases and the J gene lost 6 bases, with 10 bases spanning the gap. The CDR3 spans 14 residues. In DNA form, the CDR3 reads TGTGCCAGCAGTTCCCTCGGGACTAATTCACCCCTCCACTTT. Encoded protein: CASSSLGTNSPLHF.

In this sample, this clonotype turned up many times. CDR3 in amino acids: CASSEGEGFNQPQHF. CDR3 sequence (DNA): TGTGCCAGCAGTGAAGGAGAGGGGTTCAATCAGCCCCAGCATTTT. This chain joins TRBV2 and TRBJ1-5; maybe TRBD1 (5 bases). V was trimmed by 1 base and J by 3 bases, leaving 10 bases between them. Germline CDR1 reads SNHLY; CDR2 reads FYNNEI. CDR3 length: 15 residues.

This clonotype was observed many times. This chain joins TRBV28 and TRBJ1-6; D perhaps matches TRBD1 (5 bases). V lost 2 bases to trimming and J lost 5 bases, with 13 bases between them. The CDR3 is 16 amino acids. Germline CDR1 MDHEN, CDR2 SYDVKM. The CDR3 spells CASSLRLGPNNSPLHF. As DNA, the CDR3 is TGTGCCAGCAGTTTAAGATTGGGACCGAATAATTCACCCCTCCACTTT.

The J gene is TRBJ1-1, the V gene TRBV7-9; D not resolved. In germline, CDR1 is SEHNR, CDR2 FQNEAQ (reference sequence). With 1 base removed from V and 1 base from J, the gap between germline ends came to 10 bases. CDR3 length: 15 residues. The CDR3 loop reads CASSLERMKNTEAFF. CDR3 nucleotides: TGTGCCAGCAGCTTAGAAAGAATGAAGAACACTGAAGCTTTCTTT.

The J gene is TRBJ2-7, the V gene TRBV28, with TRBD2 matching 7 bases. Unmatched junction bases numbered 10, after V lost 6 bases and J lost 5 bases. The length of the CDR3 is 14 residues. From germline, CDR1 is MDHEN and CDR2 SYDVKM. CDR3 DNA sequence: TGTGCCAGCAGCCTAATGGGAGGGCTCGACGAGCAGTACTTC. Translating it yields CASSLMGGLDEQYF.

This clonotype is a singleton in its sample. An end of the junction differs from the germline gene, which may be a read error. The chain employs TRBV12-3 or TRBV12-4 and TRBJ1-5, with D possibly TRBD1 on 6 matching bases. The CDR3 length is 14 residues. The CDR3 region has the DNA TGTGACAGCAGTGTTGGACAGCCGGGTCAGGCCCAGCATTTT. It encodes CDSSVGQPGQAQHF.

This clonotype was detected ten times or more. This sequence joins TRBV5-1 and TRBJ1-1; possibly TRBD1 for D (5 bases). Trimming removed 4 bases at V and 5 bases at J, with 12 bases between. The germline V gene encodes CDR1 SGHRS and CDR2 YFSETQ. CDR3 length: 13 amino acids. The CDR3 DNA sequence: TGCGCCAGCAGCCTGAGGGGCGAGACTGAAGCTTTCTTT. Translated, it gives CASSLRGETEAFF.

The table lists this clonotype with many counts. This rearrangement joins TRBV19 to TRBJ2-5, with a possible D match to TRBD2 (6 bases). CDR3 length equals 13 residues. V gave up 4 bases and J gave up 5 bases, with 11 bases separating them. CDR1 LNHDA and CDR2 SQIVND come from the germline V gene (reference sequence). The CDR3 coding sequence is TGTGCCAGTAGTACCGGGACTTTCGAGACCCAGTACTTC. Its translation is CASSTGTFETQYF.

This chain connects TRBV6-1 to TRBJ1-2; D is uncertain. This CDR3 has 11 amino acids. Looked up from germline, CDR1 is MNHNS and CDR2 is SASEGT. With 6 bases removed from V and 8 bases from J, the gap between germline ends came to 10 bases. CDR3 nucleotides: TGTGCCAGCAGGAGAGAGTACGGCTACACCTTC. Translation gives CASRREYGYTF.

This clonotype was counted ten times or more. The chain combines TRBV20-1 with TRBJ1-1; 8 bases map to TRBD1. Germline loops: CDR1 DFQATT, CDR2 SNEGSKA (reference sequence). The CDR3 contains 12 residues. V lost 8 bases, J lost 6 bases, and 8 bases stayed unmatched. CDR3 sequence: CSTWQGASEAFF. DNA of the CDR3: TGCAGTACGTGGCAGGGGGCTTCTGAAGCTTTCTTT.

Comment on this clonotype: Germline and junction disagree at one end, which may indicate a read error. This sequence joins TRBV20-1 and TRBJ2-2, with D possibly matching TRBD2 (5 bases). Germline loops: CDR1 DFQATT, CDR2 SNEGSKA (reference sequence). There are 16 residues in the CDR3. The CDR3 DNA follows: TGCAGTGCTAGAGATCTCCGGGGAACGAACGCCGGGGAGCTGTTTTTT. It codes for CSARDLRGTNAGELFF.

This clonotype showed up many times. This chain's CDR3 is CASSLIDAYEQYF. CDR3 nucleotides: TGTGCCAGCAGTTTAATAGACGCCTACGAGCAGTACTTC. The V and J genes are TRBV28 and TRBJ2-7, with unresolved D. There are 13 residues in the CDR3. Germline loops: CDR1 MDHEN, CDR2 SYDVKM. The V and J ends lost 2 bases and 2 bases respectively, with 7 bases between them.